The entry below gives a single T cell receptor (beta chain) sequence along with its context. What it binds is unknown. The data belong to a study of T cells expressing NK-cell markers. For the study at large: Sorted CD3+CD56+NKG2C+, CD3+CD56+NKG2C- and CD3+CD56-NKG2C+ T cells provided the TCR beta repertoires. General observations from the study: The share of CD8+ T cells held by dominant NKG2C+ clonotypes was roughly 1.0-8% in six donors.

With UMIs, 5'RACE template switching was used to make TCR beta cDNA. TCRdb re-analyzed the 5' RACE reads; it lists each CDR3 protein once, without DNA. This sample lists 300,000 to 500,000 distinct CDR3 sequences; its ten largest clones have over 8.5%. The CDR3 has 11 amino acids. Germline V lookup: CDR1 SGHRS, CDR2 YFSETQ. Sequenced: blood T cells: a sorted CD56 or NKG2C T cell subset, CD4+ or CD8+ T cells, or bulk PBMC T cells (not recorded which). The rearrangement uses TRBV5-1 and TRBJ2-1; the TCRdb D gene call, TRBD2, has no DNA to confirm it. The clonotype was recovered from a woman aged 50 to 60 in good health. CDR3 sequence reads: CASSHPRARFF.